This T cell receptor beta chain stems from a study of T cell repertoires in cytomegalovirus infection. TCRdb fed the reads into MiXCR, producing one record per CDR3 protein. This sample has 200,000 or so distinct CDR3 sequences, with approximately 40% found just once. This clonotype was recorded a few times. Its antigen is currently unknown. V was cut by 3 bases and J by 3 bases, with 6 bases left in between. The CDR3 is 12 amino acids. From germline, CDR1 is ENHRY and CDR2 SYGVKD. The chain couples TRBV10-3 to TRBJ2-7, with D unclear. Sequences were derived from CD8+ T cells from cultured PBMCs, sampled from culture after CMV antigen stimulation. This receptor was taken from a human donor in good health (CMV status not recorded). Some clones in this sample may be carry-over from other donors' samples. CDR3 region: CAISDVGYEQYF. CDR3 coding DNA: TGTGCCATCAGTGACGTCGGCTACGAGCAGTACTTC.